This is a list of T cell receptor beta chains from one sample in a study of blood T cell repertoires in COVID-19. TCRdb's table, derived via immunoSEQ multiplex PCR, lists solely in-frame clones and lacks some. This sample yields around 400,000 clones, of which nearly 90% are seen a single time; around 1.5% belongs to the top ten. The specimen sequenced was PBMCs or T cells enriched from blood (not recorded which). The receptors were gathered from a woman between 18 and 30 years old who had been exposed to COVID-19. CDR3s include the opening cysteine and the closing phenylalanine or tryptophan. The order of the fields is V gene, CDR3 length, clone size, D gene, J gene, CDR3 DNA, CDR3 protein. D genes are given only for firm matches. A clone size is listed for some rows: how often the clone was seen (once, few, many), or a class if it is expanded.

V: TRBV11-2; length: 14; size: .; D: .; J: TRBJ1-2; DNA: TGTGCCAGCAGTCAAGGGAGGGAAATGAGTGGCTACACCTTC; CDR3: CASSQGREMSGYTF
V: TRBV30; length: 17; size: .; D: .; J: TRBJ1-3; DNA: TGTGCCTGGAGTGTACCAGGTCCCCCACTCTCTGGAAACACCATATATTTT; CDR3: CAWSVPGPPLSGNTIYF
V: TRBV27; length: 15; size: few; D: TRBD1; J: TRBJ1-5; DNA: TGTGCCAGCAGCAAACGACAGGGAGAGGCTCAGCCCCAGCATTTT; CDR3: CASSKRQGEAQPQHF
V: TRBV7-2; length: 16; size: .; D: .; J: TRBJ2-5; DNA: TGTGCCAGCAGCTTAGTCCCTAGCCCACCTCGGGAGACCCAGTACTTC; CDR3: CASSLVPSPPRETQYF
V: TRBV19; length: 14; size: .; D: .; J: TRBJ2-4; DNA: TGTGCCAGTACCGTCACCGGGATAAAAAACATTCAGTACTTC; CDR3: CASTVTGIKNIQYF
V: TRBV9; length: 16; size: .; D: TRBD2; J: TRBJ2-3; DNA: TGTGCCAGCAGCGTAGGGCCGGGGGGTACCACAGATACGCAGTATTTT; CDR3: CASSVGPGGTTDTQYF
V: TRBV27; length: 18; size: .; D: TRBD1; J: TRBJ1-2; DNA: TGTGCCAGCAGTTACAAATTAGAGGGGACAGGGAACGACTATGGCTACACCTTC; CDR3: CASSYKLEGTGNDYGYTF
V: TRBV9; length: 15; size: few; D: .; J: TRBJ2-2; DNA: TGTGCCAGCAGCCCCGGCGGCCCAAACACCGGGGAGCTGTTTTTT; CDR3: CASSPGGPNTGELFF
V: TRBV28; length: 16; size: .; D: .; J: TRBJ1-5; DNA: TGTGCCAGCACCAAAAGGGGCGGCCCTAGCAATCAGCCCCAGCATTTT; CDR3: CASTKRGGPSNQPQHF
V: TRBV12-3/TRBV12-4; length: 13; size: .; D: .; J: TRBJ1-2; DNA: TGTGCCAGCAGGCCCCGGGACAAAGATGGCTACACCTTC; CDR3: CASRPRDKDGYTF
V: TRBV7-6; length: 14; size: once; D: .; J: TRBJ2-7; DNA: TGTGCCAGCAGCTTGGCAGGAACCTTTTACGAGCAGTACTTC; CDR3: CASSLAGTFYEQYF
V: TRBV7-9; length: 14; size: .; D: .; J: TRBJ1-5; DNA: TGTGCCAGCAACAAGGGGGGGGCTTATCAGCCCCAGCATTTT; CDR3: CASNKGGAYQPQHF
V: TRBV18; length: 16; size: .; D: TRBD1; J: TRBJ2-1; DNA: TGTGCCAGCTCAACACAGGGGATCGCTAAAGGGAATGAGCAGTTCTTC; CDR3: CASSTQGIAKGNEQFF
V: TRBV13; length: 14; size: .; D: TRBD1; J: TRBJ2-7; DNA: TGTGCCAGCTCTCCGGGACAGCTCTCCTACGAGCAGTACTTC; CDR3: CASSPGQLSYEQYF
V: TRBV4-3; length: 14; size: .; D: TRBD1; J: TRBJ2-7; DNA: TGCGCCAGCAGCCAACACACAGGGGCCTACGAGCAGTACTTC; CDR3: CASSQHTGAYEQYF
V: TRBV28; length: 15; size: .; D: .; J: TRBJ1-1; DNA: TGTGCCAGCAGTGTCTATGGGGAGAAAGGCACTGAAGCTTTCTTT; CDR3: CASSVYGEKGTEAFF
V: TRBV11-2; length: 13; size: .; D: .; J: TRBJ1-1; DNA: TGTGCCAGCAGCTCTATACAGGGAGTGGAAGCTTTCTTT; CDR3: CASSSIQGVEAFF
V: TRBV7-9; length: 14; size: .; D: TRBD1; J: TRBJ2-7; DNA: TGTGCCAGCAGCGACGGGGACAGAGCCTACGAGCAGTACTTC; CDR3: CASSDGDRAYEQYF
V: TRBV18; length: 14; size: .; D: TRBD1; J: TRBJ1-1; DNA: TGTGCCAGCTCACCAAATACAGGGGGCACTGAAGCTTTCTTT; CDR3: CASSPNTGGTEAFF
V: TRBV6-5; length: 15; size: once; D: .; J: TRBJ2-7; DNA: TGTGCCAGCAGTTACTCGGGGAGTTCAACCTACGAGCAGTACTTC; CDR3: CASSYSGSSTYEQYF
V: TRBV7-2; length: 13; size: .; D: TRBD2; J: TRBJ2-1; DNA: TGTGCCAGCAGCTATGGACTAGCCAATGAGCAGTTCTTC; CDR3: CASSYGLANEQFF
V: TRBV9; length: 14; size: .; D: TRBD1; J: TRBJ1-2; DNA: TGTGCCAGCAGCCCCTTAGGACAGGGAGGTGGCTACACCTTC; CDR3: CASSPLGQGGGYTF
V: TRBV9; length: 15; size: few; D: TRBD2; J: TRBJ2-2; DNA: TGTGCCAGCAGCCCGGGACTAGTTAACACCGGGGAGCTGTTTTTT; CDR3: CASSPGLVNTGELFF